The 9 T cell receptor beta chains presented below share a single source sample, sequenced in a study of shared clonotypes between healthy human individuals (dated by TCRdb to 2018 to 2021). Library creation used the immunoSEQ multiplex PCR assay. The table comes from immuneACCESS by way of TCRdb, which keeps in-frame sequences with V and J called. Part of the clones is missing from these tables; in studies checked, under half for an unresolved V gene and the rest for unknown reasons. The sample includes under 1,900,000 clones, with around 98.5% observed a single time. The ten top clones hold under 0.45% of the sample. Sequencing was performed on naive CD4+ T cells sorted from blood. Reading the label with the study, this specimen's cell subset or site is: CD45RA+ positively selected. These receptors originate from a man in his thirties or forties in good health.

The gene calls are TRBV27 and TRBJ1-5; a possible D gene is TRBD1 (5 bases). Trimming pared 5 bases from V and 2 bases from J, leaving 22 bases between. CDR1 and CDR2 (germline): MNHEY, SMNVEV (reference sequence). This CDR3 region has 18 residues. The CDR3 DNA reads TGTGCCAGCAGTCCGTTTCTTGGACAAAGTAGGGGCAATCAGCCCCAGCATTTT. Protein product: CASSPFLGQSRGNQPQHF.

The chain couples TRBV9 to TRBJ1-1; no definite D call. V was clipped by 0 bases and J by 5 bases, with 8 bases between them. Germline V CDR1 and CDR2: SGDLS, YYNGEE. The CDR3 is 13 amino acids. The CDR3 is CASSVEPRTEAFF. CDR3 nucleotide sequence: TGTGCCAGCAGCGTAGAGCCTAGGACTGAAGCTTTCTTT. Supplemented by reference TRBV9 and TRBJ1-1, the full variable domain reads DSGVTQTPKHLITATGQRVTLRCSPRSGDLSVYWYQQSLDQGLQFLIQYYNGEERAKGNILERFSAQQFPDLHSELNLSSLELGDSALYFCASSVEPRTEAFFGQGTRLTVV.

V and J are TRBV18 and TRBJ1-2, with 9 positions matching TRBD1. This CDR3 is 14 amino acids long. From germline, CDR1 is KGHSH and CDR2 LQKENI. Germline trimming cut 6 bases from V and 8 bases from J; bases unmatched to any gene: 10. The CDR3 region has the DNA TGTGCCAGCTCGCGACAACAGGGGGCGGAAGGCTACACCTTC. This translates into CASSRQQGAEGYTF.

The rearrangement joins TRBV9 to TRBJ1-5, with D possibly matching TRBD1 (6 bases). Germline assignment: CDR1 SGDLS and CDR2 YYNGEE. V dropped 0 bases and J dropped 8 bases, with 12 bases sitting between them. The CDR3 consists of 14 residues. The CDR3 nucleotides are TGTGCCAGCAGCGTAGATGGGGGCCCGAAGCCCCAGCATTTT. Translated, it gives CASSVDGGPKPQHF.

The chain links TRBV9 to TRBJ2-1; a weak D match, TRBD1 (6 bases). In germline, CDR1 is SGDLS, CDR2 YYNGEE. Trimming took 2 bases from V and 9 from J, leaving 15 bases between them. The CDR3 has 14 amino acids. The CDR3 loop reads CASSVGGHEGEQFF. The DNA for the CDR3 is TGTGCCAGCAGCGTTGGGGGCCATGAGGGTGAGCAGTTCTTC.

J is TRBJ1-2 and V is TRBV6-1, with TRBD1 matching 10 bases. With 4 bases clipped from V and 6 bases from J, the junction kept 8 bases outside the gene matches. Germline V gene data show CDR1 as MNHNS and CDR2 as SASEGT. The CDR3 is made up of 15 amino acids. The CDR3 loop is CASSGLTGGNHGYTF. Written as DNA, the CDR3 is TGTGCCAGCAGTGGACTGACAGGGGGCAACCATGGCTACACCTTC.

This chain connects TRBV28 to TRBJ2-7; 10 bases fit TRBD2. With 2 bases clipped from V and 6 bases from J, the junction kept 4 bases outside the gene matches. The CDR3 is made up of 14 amino acids. CDR1 MDHEN and CDR2 SYDVKM come from the germline V gene. The CDR3 bases are TGTGCCAGCAGTTTACCTAGCGGGAGAGCCGAGCAGTACTTC. Amino acid sequence: CASSLPSGRAEQYF. Complete variable domain (other parts from reference TRBV28 and TRBJ2-7): DVKVTQSSRYLVKRTGEKVFLECVQDMDHENMFWYRQDPGLGLRLIYFSYDVKMKEKGDIPEGYSVSREKKERFSLILESASTNQTSMYLCASSLPSGRAEQYFGPGTRLTVT.

The CDR3 DNA reads TGTGCCTGGGCCGGGACAGGCGGCTACGAGCAGTACTTC. This sequence encodes CAWAGTGGYEQYF. The chain uses TRBV30 and TRBJ2-7; 8 positions match TRBD1. In germline, CDR1 is GTSNPN, CDR2 SVGIG (reference sequence). V shed 5 bases and J 3 bases; nucleotides not matched to a gene: 6. The CDR3 is made up of 13 amino acids.

This rearrangement joins TRBV2 to TRBJ1-5; 8 bases are a match to TRBD1. J gave up 0 bases and V 5 bases, and 3 bases lay outside the gene matches. Germline CDR1 SNHLY, CDR2 FYNNEI. This CDR3 has 15 amino acids. The CDR3 region has the DNA TGTGCCAGCAGTCCGGACAGGGTTAGCAATCAGCCCCAGCATTTT. This encodes CASSPDRVSNQPQHF.